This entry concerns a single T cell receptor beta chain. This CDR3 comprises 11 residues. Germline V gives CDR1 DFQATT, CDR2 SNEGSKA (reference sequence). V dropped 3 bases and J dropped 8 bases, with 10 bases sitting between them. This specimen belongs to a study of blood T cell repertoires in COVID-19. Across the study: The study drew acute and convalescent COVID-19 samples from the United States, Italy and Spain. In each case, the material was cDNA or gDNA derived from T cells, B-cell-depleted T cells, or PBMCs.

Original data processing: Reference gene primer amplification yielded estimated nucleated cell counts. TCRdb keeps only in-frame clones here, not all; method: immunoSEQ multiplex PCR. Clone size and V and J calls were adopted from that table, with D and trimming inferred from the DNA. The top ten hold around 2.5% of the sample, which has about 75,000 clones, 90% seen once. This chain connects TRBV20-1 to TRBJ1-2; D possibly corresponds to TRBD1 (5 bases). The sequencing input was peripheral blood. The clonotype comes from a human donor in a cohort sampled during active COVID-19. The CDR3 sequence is CSARVGRGYTF. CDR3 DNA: TGCAGTGCTAGGGTGGGGCGAGGCTACACCTTC.